This T cell receptor (beta chain) was sequenced during a study of T cells in Graves' hyperthyroidism and ophthalmopathy. The study's findings and limits: Expanded thyroid clonotypes (above 0.001) were mostly also found in blood.

This clonotype has at least ten counts. Its specificity is unknown. Amplification targeted TCR beta CDR3 regions from RNA transcripts. During a first-round RT-PCR of the TCR CDR3, the HTBI primer set was used. Each CDR3 protein is one row after TCRdb ran MiXCR on the multiplex PCR reads. The sample carries approximately 640,000 distinct CDR3 sequences, 16% recorded once. The sequence came from a woman aged 25 to 39 with Graves' hyperthyroidism. Sequencing was carried out using blood.

CDR3 region: CASSPKRDSPQHF. In DNA, the CDR3 is TGTGCCAGCAGTCCCAAACGGGACAGCCCCCAGCATTTT. The chain carries TRBV28 and TRBJ1-5, with 7 bases identical to TRBD1. Looked up from germline, CDR1 is MDHEN and CDR2 is SYDVKM. This CDR3 spans 13 amino acids. Trimming at V came to 5 bases and at J to 10 bases, leaving 8 bases not matched to a gene.